Presented here are 27 T cell receptor beta chains from one specimen sequenced in a study of regulatory T cells in long-lasting Graves disease. The time point denotes: newly diagnosed GD, antithyroid drugs for less than 3 months. TCR sequences were obtained from RNA taken from PBMCs. Investigators prepared the TCR beta libraries by applying iRepertoire HTBI primers and Arm-PCR of CDR3 regions. TCRdb analysed the multiplex PCR reads with MiXCR anew, one entry per CDR3 protein. Of a few hundred thousand distinct CDR3 sequences listed, roughly 15% are singletons. These same data were also listed under a study on T cells in Graves' hyperthyroidism and ophthalmopathy.

This sample comprised peripheral blood mononuclear cells (PBMCs), obtained at new diagnosis, from a patient treated with antithyroid drugs. These receptors were obtained from a woman between 18 and 29 years old with Graves disease.

This clonotype was observed at least ten times. This chain links TRBV18 with TRBJ2-2; 13 positions match TRBD2. Per germline, CDR1 KGHSH and CDR2 LQKENI. With V trimmed by 8 bases and J by 7 bases, 7 bases remained unmatched. The CDR3 consists of 15 residues. CDR3 nucleotide sequence: TGTGCCAGCCATCGGACTAGCGGGAGAGTCGGGGAGCTGTTTTTT. This encodes CASHRTSGRVGELFF.

This clonotype was seen ten or more times. J is TRBJ2-7 and V is TRBV7-2; 7 nucleotides match TRBD2. With V trimmed by 6 bases and J by 6 bases, 11 bases remained unmatched. The length of the CDR3 is 14 residues. Germline CDR1 and CDR2: SGHTA and FQGNSA. The CDR3 protein is CASRKAGVPVEQYF. CDR3 nucleotides: TGTGCCAGCAGGAAGGCGGGGGTCCCCGTCGAGCAGTACTTC. Looking up the rest from reference TRBV7-2 and TRBJ2-7 gives the full variable domain: GAGVSQSPSNKVTEKGKDVELRCDPISGHTALYWYRQSLGQGLEFLIYFQGNSAPDKSGLPSDRFSAERTGGSVSTLTIQRTQQEDSAVYLCASRKAGVPVEQYFGPGTRLTVT.

This clonotype was seen many times. The chain has TRBV7-8 and TRBJ2-5; 12 positions match TRBD2. This CDR3 spans 18 amino acids. The germline gives CDR1 SGHVS, CDR2 FQNEAQ. Trimming at V came to 1 base and at J to 4 bases, leaving 10 bases not matched to a gene. The CDR3 loop reads CASSLVLPGGLAGETQYF. The CDR3 nucleotides are TGTGCCAGCAGCTTAGTCCTCCCTGGGGGACTAGCGGGAGAGACCCAGTACTTC.

This clonotype was picked up many times. The CDR3 DNA follows: TGCAGCGTTGTAGCTGGGGGCGTCACAGATACGCAGTATTTT. It is translated as CSVVAGGVTDTQYF. The chain carries TRBV29-1 and TRBJ2-3, with D maybe TRBD1 (6 bases). The CDR3 length is 14 residues. Trimming took off 4 bases at V and 2 bases at J, with 13 bases between the two ends. Germline V CDR1 and CDR2: SQVTM, ANQGSEA.

This clonotype was picked up many times. V usage is TRBV7-2 and J usage is TRBJ2-5; 15 nucleotides align to TRBD2. V lost 5 bases to trimming and J lost 0 bases; unmatched junction nucleotides: 7. CDR1 SGHTA and CDR2 FQGNSA come from the germline V gene. CDR3 length equals 18 residues. The CDR3 sequence: CASSTGTSGRMYQETQYF. The CDR3 DNA is TGTGCCAGCAGCACCGGGACTAGCGGGAGGATGTACCAAGAGACCCAGTACTTC.

This clonotype appeared a few times. CDR3 in amino acids: CSARDPVVAGVLNEQFF. The DNA for the CDR3 is TGCAGTGCTAGAGACCCTGTGGTAGCGGGAGTTCTAAATGAGCAGTTCTTC. The rearrangement joins TRBV20-1 to TRBJ2-1; TRBD2 agrees at 9 bases. The CDR3 contains 17 residues. The germline CDR1 and CDR2 sequences are DFQATT and SNEGSKA (reference sequence). The junction had 13 bases not matched to a gene; V was cut back by 0 bases and J by 7 bases.

This clonotype has at least ten counts. This chain uses TRBV20-1 with TRBJ2-7; unclear D gene. The ends were cut back, 6 bases at V and 2 bases at J, with 11 bases in the middle. Germline V CDR1 and CDR2: DFQATT, SNEGSKA (reference sequence). The CDR3 spans 12 residues. The CDR3 coding sequence is TGCAGTGCCTACGCGGACCCCTACGAGCAGTACTTC. It codes for CSAYADPYEQYF.

The table lists this clonotype with many counts. The gene calls are TRBV20-1 and TRBJ2-7; 10 bases line up with TRBD2. The trim removed 0 bases at V and 2 bases at J, leaving 7 bases unmatched. CDR3 length equals 16 residues. From germline, CDR1 is DFQATT and CDR2 SNEGSKA (reference sequence). This chain's CDR3 is CSAREPGLATTYEQYF. The CDR3 coding sequence is TGCAGTGCTAGAGAACCGGGACTAGCGACGACCTACGAGCAGTACTTC.

Concerning this clonotype: A much more abundant neighbour one base away suggests this may be a read error. This chain links TRBV10-3 with TRBJ2-7; 7 bases agree with TRBD2. This CDR3 has 14 residues. Germline trimming cut 6 bases from V and 0 bases from J; bases unmatched to any gene: 5. Per the germline V gene, CDR1 is ENHRY and CDR2 is SYGVKD. The CDR3 bases are TGTGCCATCAGCAGCGGGGCCCGCTCCTACGAGCAGTACTTC. Residues: CAISSGARSYEQYF.

This clonotype was seen only a few times. The V call is TRBV10-3, the J call TRBJ2-1; 9 nucleotides align to TRBD1. The CDR3 consists of 13 residues. The germline V gene has CDR1 ENHRY and CDR2 SYGVKD. Losses at the gene ends were 8 bases for V and 7 bases for J; bases not matched to a gene: 6. In DNA, the CDR3 is TGTGCCATCCAACAGGGGGCGCGGAATGAGCAGTTCTTC. Residues: CAIQQGARNEQFF.

This clonotype appeared many times. Germline and junction disagree at one end, which may indicate a read error. The gene calls are TRBV28 and TRBJ2-7; no firm D call. This CDR3 has 11 residues. The germline V gene has CDR1 MDHEN and CDR2 SYDVKM. Here the CDR3 reads CASSTSHEQYF. In DNA form, the CDR3 reads TGTGCCAGCAGCACCTCCCACGAGCAGTACTTC. Full variable domain (rest looked up from reference TRBV28 and TRBJ2-7): DVKVTQSSRYLVKRTGEKVFLECVQDMDHENMFWYRQDPGLGLRLIYFSYDVKMKEKGDIPEGYSVSREKKERFSLILESASTNQTSMYLCASSTSHEQYFGPGTRLTVT.

The table lists this clonotype with many counts. The chain couples TRBV7-9 to TRBJ2-7, with D perhaps matching TRBD2 (6 bases). Germline lookup yields CDR1 SEHNR and CDR2 FQNEAQ (reference sequence). CDR3 length: 15 residues. Trimming cost V 4 bases and J 6 bases, with 19 bases left between them. The CDR3 loop is CASSSVGAQGLEQYF. CDR3 sequence (DNA): TGTGCCAGCAGCTCCGTAGGAGCTCAGGGACTCGAGCAGTACTTC.

This clonotype occurred many times. The V and J genes are TRBV7-9 and TRBJ2-3; 8 positions agree with TRBD2. Germline loops: CDR1 SEHNR, CDR2 FQNEAQ (reference sequence). This CDR3 spans 17 amino acids. J was trimmed by 8 bases and V by 1 base; bases with no gene match: 14. CDR3 nucleotide sequence: TGTGCCAGCAGCTTAGAGGGGACTAGGTCCCACAGAGCTACGCAGTATTTT. This encodes CASSLEGTRSHRATQYF.

CDR3 amino acids: CASSLVRGLPESDTQYF. Here the CDR3 DNA reads TGTGCCAGCAGTTTAGTAAGGGGACTCCCGGAATCAGATACGCAGTATTTT. The gene calls are TRBV28 and TRBJ2-3; D is perhaps TRBD2 (6 bases). V was trimmed by 2 bases and J by 4 bases, leaving 19 bases between them. Per the germline V gene, CDR1 is MDHEN and CDR2 is SYDVKM. The CDR3 sequence is 17 residues long.

This chain uses TRBV19 with TRBJ2-2; TRBD2 matches 7 bases. The CDR3 is 18 amino acids. The germline CDR1 and CDR2 sequences are LNHDA and SQIVND (reference sequence). The trim removed 1 base at V and 0 bases at J, leaving 8 bases unmatched. CDR3 DNA sequence: TGTGCCAGTAGTATAGCTGCTAGCGGATACGCGAACACCGGGGAGCTGTTTTTT. Translating gives CASSIAASGYANTGELFF.

With regard to this clonotype: This may be a read error, as it is one base from a much larger clone. The missing conserved phenylalanine or tryptophan at the end of this CDR3 makes a read error likely. This chain connects TRBV6-5 to TRBJ1-1; possible D gene TRBD1, 5 bases. This CDR3 is built from 15 residues. Germline assignment: CDR1 MNHEY and CDR2 SVGAGI. V lost 0 bases, J lost 4 bases, and 12 bases lay in between. The CDR3: CASSYSDSMLTEAFL. The CDR3 DNA reads as TGTGCCAGCAGTTACTCCGACAGCATGCTCACTGAAGCTTTCCTT.

This clonotype was seen a handful of times. V and J are TRBV4-1 and TRBJ2-7; 10 nucleotides agree with TRBD1. CDR1 is MGHRA, CDR2 YSYEKL, per germline. V shed 0 bases, J shed 0 bases, and the junction held 2 bases outside the gene matches. This CDR3 spans 16 amino acids. CDR3 loop: CASSQEDRGSSYEQYF. CDR3 nucleotide sequence: TGCGCCAGCAGCCAAGAGGACAGGGGGAGCTCCTACGAGCAGTACTTC.

V usage is TRBV20-1 and J usage is TRBJ2-3; D is possibly TRBD1 or TRBD2 (5 bases each). The CDR3 has 13 residues. CDR1 is DFQATT and CDR2 is SNEGSKA in the germline V gene (reference sequence). V was pared by 2 bases and J by 4 bases, with 10 bases between. The CDR3 here is CSARTQGPDTQYF. The CDR3 nucleotides are TGCAGTGCTAGAACTCAGGGACCAGATACGCAGTATTTT.

This clonotype has a count of ten or more. The chain links TRBV11-2 to TRBJ1-2; no firm D call. The CDR3 spans 14 residues. Trimming removed 7 bases at V and 3 bases at J, with 15 bases between. Germline assignment: CDR1 SGHAT and CDR2 FQNNGV. This CDR3 is CASTFTGADYGYTF. In DNA form, the CDR3 reads TGTGCCAGCACCTTTACGGGAGCGGACTATGGCTACACCTTC.

This clonotype was seen more than once but under ten times. V and J are TRBV27 and TRBJ2-5; 7 bases agree with TRBD2. This CDR3 comprises 14 residues. With 4 bases clipped from V and 4 bases from J, the junction kept 6 bases outside the gene matches. Germline V gives CDR1 MNHEY, CDR2 SMNVEV (reference sequence). In DNA, the CDR3 is TGTGCCAGCAGTTGGGCGGGAGTGAGAGAGACCCAGTACTTC. Amino acids: CASSWAGVRETQYF.

This clonotype was observed a handful of times. The genes are TRBV19 and TRBJ1-2; D is undetermined. Germline loops: CDR1 LNHDA, CDR2 SQIVND (reference sequence). The CDR3 has 14 amino acids. V lost 3 bases and J lost 3, with 11 bases in between. The DNA for the CDR3 is TGTGCCAGTAGTATCCAGGATCTATACTATGGCTACACCTTC. The encoded protein is CASSIQDLYYGYTF.

This clonotype was detected only a few times. The chain carries TRBV7-2 and TRBJ1-2; D remains ambiguous. The CDR3 is 15 residues long. The germline V and J ends were trimmed by 3 bases and 6 bases, with 17 bases remaining between them. Germline lookup yields CDR1 SGHTA and CDR2 FQGNSA. Here the CDR3 reads CASSFDLSRFDGYTF. DNA of the CDR3: TGTGCCAGCAGCTTCGACCTTTCTAGGTTCGATGGCTACACCTTC.

The chain is built from TRBV12-5 and TRBJ1-5; D is unclear. V was clipped by 0 bases and J by 11 bases, with 14 bases between them. Germline lookup yields CDR1 LGHNT and CDR2 FRNRAP. The CDR3 sequence is 14 residues long. The CDR3 here is CASGLVGEQSAQHF. The CDR3 DNA is TGTGCTAGTGGTTTGGTAGGAGAACAATCAGCCCAGCATTTT.

This clonotype was detected ten times or more. The chain carries TRBV7-8 and TRBJ2-7, with a weak D call TRBD1 (6 bases). The CDR3 consists of 15 residues. In germline, CDR1 is SGHVS, CDR2 FQNEAQ. Trimming stripped 5 bases from V and 3 bases from J, with 17 bases between. The CDR3 coding sequence is TGTGCCAGCAGCATACAGGGACATAGCTACTACGAGCAGTACTTC. Encoded protein: CASSIQGHSYYEQYF.

The chain joins TRBV24-1 to TRBJ2-7; D is unresolved. The CDR3 runs to 13 residues. The germline gives CDR1 KGHDR, CDR2 SFDVKD. V lost 2 bases and J 3 bases, leaving 7 bases between the germline ends. CDR3 sequence reads: CATSDSTDYEQYF. CDR3 sequence (DNA): TGTGCCACCAGTGATTCGACGGACTACGAGCAGTACTTC.

This clonotype was counted only a few times. This chain connects TRBV6-4 to TRBJ2-1; TRBD2 is a possible D gene (6 bases). CDR1 and CDR2 (germline): MRHNA, SNTAGT. The V gene lost 0 bases and the J gene lost 9 bases, with 12 bases spanning the gap. The CDR3 is 14 amino acids. Here the CDR3 DNA reads TGTGCCAGCAGTGACTCTGGGACTCCCAGTGAGCAGTTCTTC. Protein: CASSDSGTPSEQFF.

Only a few counts were recorded for this clonotype. J is TRBJ2-1 and V is TRBV5-1; TRBD1 aligns across 10 bases. The CDR3 length is 16 residues. Germline-derived CDR1 and CDR2 are SGHRS and YFSETQ. V lost 4 bases to trimming and J lost 4 bases; unmatched junction nucleotides: 8. CDR3 residues: CASSIGTGDLYNEQFF. In DNA form, the CDR3 reads TGCGCCAGCAGCATTGGGACAGGGGATTTATACAATGAGCAGTTCTTC.